This TCR beta chain was documented in a study of T cells in Graves' hyperthyroidism and ophthalmopathy. Study-level results: Ophthalmopathy was model-predicted a median roughly 6.2 months pre-onset. Ophthalmopathy stood apart from stable hyperthyroidism in a 13 V-J model. Among clonotypes expanded in thyroid above 0.001, most were also found in blood.

The TCR beta CDR3 regions underwent amplification using RNA transcripts as the source. Primed by the HTBI set, a first-round RT-PCR was run on the TCR CDR3. TCRdb reprocessed the multiplex PCR reads via MiXCR and lists one record per CDR3 protein. Found here are 500,000 to 750,000 distinct CDR3 sequences, approximately 15% of them singletons; the top ten hold 7.1%. The V gene's germline CDR1 is SGHDN and CDR2 FVKESK. The CDR3 is made up of 13 amino acids. V was shortened by 6 bases and J by 5 bases, with 8 bases between the two germline ends. Ten or more counts support this clonotype. Its target is not known.

The sequenced material came from blood. This chain uses TRBV14 with TRBJ1-6; D not certain. The TCR comes from a young woman with Graves' ophthalmopathy. CDR3 residues: CASRQVDNSPLHF. Written as DNA, the CDR3 is TGTGCCAGCAGGCAGGTGGATAATTCACCCCTCCACTTT.